The 6 T cell receptor beta chains below were found in one sample sequenced in a study of shared clonotypes between healthy human individuals. Positively selected for CCR7, the CD45RO-negative cells used as naive CD8 cells excluded terminally differentiated effector memory CD45RA+ cells. The data were produced by immunoSEQ multiplex PCR, yet TCRdb's version contains in-frame clones alone and is incomplete. Of 650,000 to 800,000 clones listed, 92% are singletons. Specimen: naive CD8+ T cells sorted from blood. The source is a man aged 30-40 years in good health.

This rearrangement joins TRBV7-9 to TRBJ2-5; tentative D call: TRBD1 (6 bases). Trimming removed 1 base from V and 5 bases from J, with 11 bases in between. The CDR3 length is 14 residues. The V gene's germline CDR1 is SEHNR and CDR2 FQNEAQ (reference sequence). The CDR3 loop is CASSLVNRVETQYF. The CDR3 DNA reads as TGTGCCAGCAGCTTAGTTAACAGGGTTGAGACCCAGTACTTC.

The V gene is TRBV4-1, the J gene TRBJ1-2; 7 bases match TRBD1. J lost 4 bases, V lost 3 bases, and 5 bases had no gene match. Germline V CDR1 and CDR2: MGHRA, YSYEKL. The CDR3 loop spans 14 amino acids. In DNA form, the CDR3 reads TGCGCCAGCAGCCAGGAACAGGGGAGCTATGGCTACACCTTC. Translating it yields CASSQEQGSYGYTF.

The table lists this clone with a few counts. The chain couples TRBV28 to TRBJ2-7, with 7 bases lining up with TRBD1. Germline V gives CDR1 MDHEN, CDR2 SYDVKM. The CDR3 totals 12 residues. V was clipped by 8 bases and J by 2 bases; unmatched bases: 3. Here the CDR3 DNA reads TGTGCCAGCCGGGACAGTGCCTACGAGCAGTACTTC. It is translated as CASRDSAYEQYF.

The chain recombines TRBV10-3 with TRBJ2-7, with D perhaps matching TRBD2 (6 bases). The V gene's germline CDR1 is ENHRY and CDR2 SYGVKD. V lost 0 bases and J lost 1, with 16 bases in between. The CDR3 sequence is 17 residues long. The CDR3 loop is CAISESLGEAESYEQYF. Written as DNA, the CDR3 is TGTGCCATCAGTGAGTCTCTGGGGGAGGCCGAATCCTACGAGCAGTACTTC.

This sequence joins TRBV14 and TRBJ2-3; 10 nucleotides align to TRBD2. Germline-derived CDR1 and CDR2 are SGHDN and FVKESK. Unmatched junction bases numbered 7, after V lost 0 bases and J lost 1 base. This CDR3 comprises 18 residues. The CDR3 sequence is CASSQESTSGYRTDTQYF. The CDR3 DNA is TGTGCCAGCAGCCAAGAATCGACTAGCGGGTATCGCACAGATACGCAGTATTTT.

The chain recombines TRBV10-2 with TRBJ2-5; D gene ambiguous. CDR3 length equals 14 residues. The V gene's germline CDR1 is WSHSY and CDR2 SAAADI. Trimming left V 3 bases short and J 5 bases short, with 13 bases between. The CDR3 is CASSEVLQKETQYF. The CDR3 nucleotides read TGCGCCAGCAGTGAAGTACTCCAGAAGGAGACCCAGTACTTC.